This passage covers 11 T cell receptor beta chains from one sample sequenced in a study of blood T cell repertoires in COVID-19. Assay: immunoSEQ multiplex PCR; the TCRdb copy retains only in-frame clones and omits some. This table has roughly 200,000 clones, 65% to 90% appearing once. Material: PBMCs or T cells enriched from blood (not recorded which). These receptors originate from a woman aged 25 to 45 who had been exposed to COVID-19.

The rearrangement uses TRBV4-2 and TRBJ1-5, with a tentative D call TRBD1 (5 bases). This CDR3 is 16 amino acids long. CDR1 LGHNA and CDR2 YNFKEQ come from the germline V gene. The V gene lost 3 bases and the J gene lost 4 bases, with 16 bases spanning the gap. CDR3: CASSHTSDKGNQPQHF. The CDR3 DNA reads as TGTGCCAGCAGCCACACTTCGGACAAGGGGAATCAGCCCCAGCATTTT.

The chain employs TRBV12-3 or TRBV12-4 and TRBJ1-1, with TRBD1 as a possible D gene (5 bases). The CDR3 consists of 13 residues. Trimming took 6 bases from V and 4 from J, leaving 12 bases between them. The CDR3 bases are TGTGCCAGCAGATCCAGGGAGGCCACTGAAGCTTTCTTT. This sequence encodes CASRSREATEAFF.

This clone was detected a few times. CDR3 sequence: CASSLGLGQGHPNGELFF. The CDR3 nucleotides are TGTGCCAGCAGCTTAGGCTTGGGACAGGGGCACCCCAACGGGGAGCTGTTTTTT. This sequence joins TRBV13 and TRBJ2-2, with 10 bases fitting TRBD1. CDR1 and CDR2 from the germline V gene are PRHDT and FYEKMQ (reference sequence). The CDR3 is made up of 18 amino acids. V dropped 0 bases and J dropped 7; count of bases not matched to a gene: 11.

This chain joins TRBV24-1 and TRBJ2-3; TRBD2 aligns across 7 bases. V trimming: 0 bases; J trimming: 4 bases; junction bases outside the gene matches: 6. This CDR3 spans 16 amino acids. Germline V gene lookup returns CDR1 KGHDR and CDR2 SFDVKD. CDR3 DNA sequence: TGTGCCACCAGTGATTTGGGGGCGGGGAGGGCAGATACGCAGTATTTT. Translated: CATSDLGAGRADTQYF.

The chain uses TRBV23-1 and TRBJ2-7; 10 bases map to TRBD2. TRBV23-1 is an ORF, with its function uncertain. V was clipped by 2 bases and J by 2 bases; unmatched bases: 3. The CDR3 extends over 15 amino acids. The CDR3 protein is CASSQPSGGTYEQYF. The CDR3 nucleotides are TGCGCCAGCAGTCAACCTAGCGGGGGAACCTACGAGCAGTACTTC.

This chain joins TRBV7-6 and TRBJ2-3; 7 nucleotides line up with TRBD2. Germline CDR1 is SGHVS and CDR2 is FNYEAQ. This CDR3 has 16 amino acids. V was pared by 4 bases and J by 2 bases, with 9 bases of the junction left unmatched. This chain's CDR3 is CASSSLVRGFTDTQYF. CDR3 nucleotides: TGTGCCAGCAGCTCCCTCGTGCGGGGGTTCACAGATACGCAGTATTTT.

J is TRBJ1-6 and V is TRBV5-1, with D perhaps TRBD1 (6 bases). From germline, CDR1 is SGHRS and CDR2 YFSETQ. This CDR3 contains 15 residues. Trimming removed 0 bases at V and 4 bases at J, with 8 bases between. CDR3 sequence: CASSLVGQYNSPLHF. The CDR3 DNA follows: TGCGCCAGCAGCTTGGTTGGACAGTATAATTCACCCCTCCACTTT.

J is TRBJ1-1 and V is TRBV2; 9 bases map to TRBD1. The germline CDR1 and CDR2 sequences are SNHLY and FYNNEI. The V gene end was trimmed by 4 bases and the J gene end by 2 bases; junction bases not matched to a gene: 5. The CDR3 runs 15 residues. CDR3 amino acids: CASSGNRGPNTEAFF. The CDR3 DNA sequence: TGTGCCAGCAGTGGGAACAGGGGGCCAAACACTGAAGCTTTCTTT.

The CDR3 protein is CATSRSQGALGATEAFF. The CDR3 nucleotides are TGTGCCACCAGCAGATCTCAGGGGGCGCTGGGTGCCACTGAAGCTTTCTTT. The chain is built from TRBV15 and TRBJ1-1, with 8 nucleotides matching TRBD1. Per germline, CDR1 LNHNV and CDR2 YYDKDF (reference sequence). Unmatched junction bases numbered 12, after V lost 2 bases and J lost 4 bases. The CDR3 is made up of 17 amino acids.

The CDR3 sequence is CASKAGGTVNTEAFF. CDR3 nucleotides: TGTGCCAGCAAGGCAGGGGGCACCGTGAACACTGAAGCTTTCTTT. This chain uses TRBV2 with TRBJ1-1, with TRBD1 matching over 8 bases. V was clipped by 7 bases and J by 0 bases; unmatched bases: 7. Germline CDR1 is SNHLY and CDR2 is FYNNEI. CDR3 length equals 15 residues. Full variable domain (rest looked up from reference TRBV2 and TRBJ1-1): EPEVTQTPSHQVTQMGQEVILRCVPISNHLYFYWYRQILGQKVEFLVSFYNNEISEKSEIFDDQFSVERPDGSNFTLKIRSTKLEDSAMYFCASKAGGTVNTEAFFGQGTRLTVV.

The chain links TRBV4-2 to TRBJ2-3, with 8 bases matching TRBD2. Germline V lookup: CDR1 LGHNA, CDR2 YNFKEQ. Trimming took 1 base from V and 2 from J; bases not matched to a gene: 5. The CDR3 has 16 amino acids. CDR3: CASSQAGLDLTDTQYF. CDR3 sequence (DNA): TGTGCCAGCAGCCAAGCGGGACTAGATCTCACAGATACGCAGTATTTT.